These 26 T cell receptor beta chains were sequenced from one sample in a study of T-cell memory formation after mild COVID-19. TCRdb re-derived calls from the 5' RACE reads in MiXCR, one entry per CDR3 protein. The profile covers under 250,000 distinct CDR3 sequences, with 8.5% to 9.5% appearing a single time and around a fifth taken by the ten largest. Sequencing was done on a sample of PBMCs or a T cell subset sorted from them (not recorded which). The receptors shown here come from a man younger than 35 who had mild COVID-19 (a few samples of this study predate the infection). Cell type and time point are not known.

This chain uses TRBV11-2 with TRBJ2-1, with a weak D call TRBD2 (6 bases). This CDR3 comprises 15 residues. Trimming removed 2 bases from V and 5 bases from J, with 13 bases in between. CDR1 SGHAT and CDR2 FQNNGV come from the germline V gene. In nucleotides, the CDR3 is TGTGCCAGCAGCTTATACGCGGGAACTCACAATGAGCAGTTCTTC. Encoded protein: CASSLYAGTHNEQFF.

This chain connects TRBV7-9 to TRBJ2-7, with 7 bases aligning to TRBD2. Germline CDR1 reads SEHNR; CDR2 reads FQNEAQ (reference sequence). The CDR3 covers 13 residues. The V and J ends lost 4 bases and 5 bases, in that order; junction bases with no gene match: 5. Here the CDR3 DNA reads TGTGCCAGCAGCTCCTCCGGGACTAACGAGCAGTACTTC. Protein sequence: CASSSSGTNEQYF.

This rearrangement joins TRBV7-2 to TRBJ2-2; no definite D call. The CDR3 contains 13 residues. V was clipped by 1 base and J by 7 bases, with 7 bases between them. Germline-derived CDR1 and CDR2 are SGHTA and FQGNSA. CDR3 amino acids: CASSLVVVGELFF. CDR3 nucleotides: TGTGCCAGCAGCTTAGTTGTGGTCGGGGAGCTGTTTTTT.

This clonotype was counted between two and nine times. DNA for the CDR3: TGCGCCAGCAGCCTGACAGAGAAGGGCTACAATGAGCAGTTCTTC. Its protein is CASSLTEKGYNEQFF. The chain employs TRBV5-1 and TRBJ2-1, with D perhaps TRBD1 (5 bases). V lost 4 bases and J lost 3, with 14 bases in between. Germline CDR1 and CDR2: SGHRS and YFSETQ. This CDR3 comprises 15 residues.

The V gene is TRBV20-1, the J gene TRBJ2-1; 10 bases agree with TRBD2. CDR1 is DFQATT and CDR2 is SNEGSKA in the germline V gene (reference sequence). The V gene end was trimmed by 6 bases and the J gene end by 0 bases; junction bases not matched to a gene: 11. The CDR3 totals 17 residues. The CDR3 is CSALLGIAGGSYNEQFF. The CDR3 DNA follows: TGCAGTGCCTTACTAGGGATAGCGGGGGGCTCCTACAATGAGCAGTTCTTC.

The chain employs TRBV7-2 and TRBJ1-5; no reliable D call. Between the trimmed V and J ends, which lost 3 bases and 3 bases, there was a span of 12 bases. Germline V gene data show CDR1 as SGHTA and CDR2 as FQGNSA. This CDR3 is built from 15 residues. For the CDR3, the DNA is TGTGCCAGCAGCTTCGATGGACGGTTCAATCAGCCCCAGCATTTT. This codes for CASSFDGRFNQPQHF.

The rearrangement joins TRBV7-2 to TRBJ2-3; 9 nucleotides match TRBD2. CDR3 length: 18 amino acids. The trim removed 5 bases at V and 0 bases at J, leaving 12 bases unmatched. Germline CDR1 is SGHTA and CDR2 is FQGNSA. The CDR3 coding sequence is TGTGCCAGCAGCCCCGGGACAGCGGGGGGATTTAGCACAGATACGCAGTATTTT. This encodes CASSPGTAGGFSTDTQYF.

The V call is TRBV12-3 or TRBV12-4, the J call TRBJ1-4; 8 nucleotides agree with TRBD1. V trimming: 5 bases; J trimming: 10 bases; junction bases outside the gene matches: 3. The CDR3 covers 12 residues. The CDR3 is CASSATGGKLFF. The CDR3 DNA reads TGTGCCAGCAGTGCCACAGGGGGAAAACTGTTTTTT.

The genes are TRBV5-8 and TRBJ2-3; D perhaps matches TRBD2 (6 bases). The germline V and J ends were trimmed by 0 bases and 3 bases, with 11 bases remaining between them. CDR1 is SGHTS and CDR2 is YDEGEE in the germline V gene. The CDR3 has 15 amino acids. For the CDR3, the DNA is TGTGCCAGCAGCTTGGCCACCGGGGGAACAGATACGCAGTATTTT. It encodes CASSLATGGTDTQYF.

The CDR3, as DNA: TGTGCCAGCAGCCATTACAGCAGGGGTTCCTACGAGCAGTACGTC. Protein: CASSHYSRGSYEQYV. V gene TRBV7-9 combines with J gene TRBJ2-7; weak D call: TRBD1 (6 bases). This CDR3 is 15 amino acids long. V shed 5 bases and J shed 1 base, with 15 bases lying between them. Per the germline V gene, CDR1 is SEHNR and CDR2 is FQNEAQ (reference sequence).

This clonotype turned up a few times. One end of the junction varies from germline; a read error may be responsible. V and J are TRBV6-2 or TRBV6-3 and TRBJ2-1; 10 nucleotides line up with TRBD2. Germline assignment: CDR1 MNHEY and CDR2 SVGEGT. This CDR3 has 13 residues. The CDR3 region has the DNA TGCGCAGGACAGCGGGGGGGACACAATGAGCAGTTCTTC. Translated: CAGQRGGHNEQFF.

This rearrangement joins TRBV4-3 to TRBJ1-1; TRBD1 aligns across 9 bases. Germline CDR1 is LGHNA and CDR2 is YSLEER. This CDR3 contains 15 residues. V lost 0 bases and J lost 4; bases outside the gene matches: 3. The CDR3, as DNA: TGCGCCAGCAGCCAAGATTGGGACAGGGCCACTGAAGCTTTCTTT. Its translation is CASSQDWDRATEAFF.

The V call is TRBV5-1, the J call TRBJ1-1; the D is unclear. CDR1 SGHRS and CDR2 YFSETQ come from the germline V gene. Deletions cut 0 bases from V and 3 bases from J, with 15 bases between. CDR3 length: 16 amino acids. CDR3 amino acids: CASSLGPEVGYTEAFF. The CDR3 DNA is TGCGCCAGCAGCTTGGGCCCTGAAGTCGGGTACACTGAAGCTTTCTTT. The complete variable domain, with remaining parts taken from reference TRBV5-1 and TRBJ1-1, reads KAGVTQTPRYLIKTRGQQVTLSCSPISGHRSVSWYQQTPGQGLQFLFEYFSETQRNKGNFPGRFSGRQFSNSRSEMNVSTLELGDSALYLCASSLGPEVGYTEAFFGQGTRLTVV.

This clonotype was recorded many times. The gene calls are TRBV12-3 or TRBV12-4 and TRBJ2-2; a possible D gene is TRBD1 (6 bases). The CDR3 is 13 residues long. Trimming stripped 4 bases from V and 7 bases from J, with 10 bases between. The CDR3 protein is CASSSQGIGELFF. The CDR3 bases are TGTGCCAGCAGTTCTCAGGGGATCGGGGAGCTGTTTTTT.

This clonotype was observed a handful of times. This chain joins TRBV18 and TRBJ2-7, with unresolved D. CDR1 KGHSH and CDR2 LQKENI come from the germline V gene. This CDR3 has 14 residues. V was pared by 3 bases and J by 4 bases, with 13 bases between. For the CDR3, the DNA is TGTGCCAGCTCACCTACGGACGGGTCTTACGAGCAGTACGTC. It encodes CASSPTDGSYEQYV.

The chain recombines TRBV7-8 with TRBJ2-3; 9 bases line up with TRBD1. The trim removed 2 bases at V and 4 bases at J, leaving 7 bases unmatched. There are 16 residues in the CDR3. CDR1 SGHVS and CDR2 FQNEAQ come from the germline V gene. CDR3 DNA sequence: TGTGCCAGCAGCTTAACACAGGGGGCGGTCTCAGATACGCAGTATTTT. This codes for CASSLTQGAVSDTQYF.

This clonotype was recorded many times. V usage is TRBV7-3 and J usage is TRBJ2-3, with 9 positions matching TRBD2. Germline CDR1 and CDR2: SGHTA and FQGTGA. With V trimmed by 5 bases and J by 2 bases, 5 bases remained unmatched. This CDR3 is built from 15 residues. CDR3 coding DNA: TGTGCCAGCAGCGAGCGGGGGGCAAACACAGATACGCAGTATTTT. Translated, it gives CASSERGANTDTQYF.

This chain joins TRBV27 and TRBJ2-7; D call uncertain. This CDR3 has 15 residues. The V and J ends lost 2 bases and 2 bases respectively, with 13 bases between them. CDR1 is MNHEY, CDR2 SMNVEV, per germline (reference sequence). CDR3 nucleotide sequence: TGTGCCAGCAGTTTAGCGTCGGACCGAGCCTACGAGCAGTACTTC. Amino acids: CASSLASDRAYEQYF.

The table lists this clonotype with a few counts. The chain is built from TRBV6-2 or TRBV6-3 and TRBJ1-2, with 8 bases matching TRBD1. J was trimmed by 5 bases and V by 6 bases; bases with no gene match: 5. The CDR3 contains 13 residues. The germline gives CDR1 MNHEY, CDR2 SVGEGT. CDR3 nucleotides: TGTGCCAGCAGCCGGACAGGGAGGTATGGCTACACCTTC. It yields the protein CASSRTGRYGYTF.

This clonotype was detected ten times or more. An end of the junction does not agree with germline; a read error may underlie this. The chain has TRBV7-9 and TRBJ2-1; possibly TRBD2 for D (6 bases). The CDR3 contains 8 residues. Germline-derived CDR1 and CDR2 are SEHNR and FQNEAQ (reference sequence). The CDR3 DNA is TGTGCCAGCAGCCGGGGGATCTTC. Residues: CASSRGIF.

This clonotype was recorded a few times. The CDR3 sequence is CSASTQWNQPQHF. Here the CDR3 DNA reads TGCAGTGCTAGTACCCAGTGGAATCAGCCCCAGCATTTT. This sequence joins TRBV20-1 and TRBJ1-5, with D unresolved. From germline, CDR1 is DFQATT and CDR2 SNEGSKA (reference sequence). CDR3 length: 13 residues. The V gene lost 3 bases and the J gene lost 4 bases, with 10 bases spanning the gap.

This clonotype was observed a few times. This chain uses TRBV4-1 with TRBJ2-2; D not certain. The germline V gene encodes CDR1 MGHRA and CDR2 YSYEKL. The CDR3 is 13 amino acids. Deletions cut 0 bases from V and 6 bases from J, with 5 bases between. CDR3 in amino acids: CASSQDPSGELFF. CDR3 bases: TGCGCCAGCAGCCAAGATCCGTCCGGGGAGCTGTTTTTT.

This clonotype occurred many times. The chain links TRBV5-5 to TRBJ2-1; D gene ambiguous. V lost 1 base and J 2 bases, leaving 7 bases between the germline ends. Per the germline V gene, CDR1 is SGHKS and CDR2 is YYEKEE (reference sequence). The CDR3 sequence is 14 residues long. The CDR3 bases are TGTGCCAGCAGCTTGTCCCCAGCCTACAATGAGCAGTTCTTC. It codes for CASSLSPAYNEQFF.

The table lists this clonotype with a few counts. The genes are TRBV7-6 and TRBJ2-2; 7 bases agree with TRBD1. The CDR3 has 16 amino acids. Germline V gives CDR1 SGHVS, CDR2 FNYEAQ. The junction had 10 bases not matched to a gene; V was cut back by 4 bases and J by 5 bases. CDR3 loop: CASSSRQGVSTGELFF. The CDR3, as DNA: TGTGCCAGCAGCTCCCGACAGGGTGTATCAACCGGGGAGCTGTTTTTT.

This clonotype appeared a few times. The V and J genes are TRBV5-1 and TRBJ1-1, with D tentatively TRBD1 (5 bases). The germline CDR1 and CDR2 sequences are SGHRS and YFSETQ. This CDR3 spans 14 amino acids. V gave up 0 bases and J gave up 10 bases, with 16 bases separating them. The CDR3 DNA sequence: TGCGCCAGCAGCTTGGATATCTCAGGCGGGGGAGCTTTCTTT. Protein product: CASSLDISGGGAFF. The variable domain in full, with the rest retrieved from reference TRBV5-1 and TRBJ1-1, is KAGVTQTPRYLIKTRGQQVTLSCSPISGHRSVSWYQQTPGQGLQFLFEYFSETQRNKGNFPGRFSGRQFSNSRSEMNVSTLELGDSALYLCASSLDISGGGAFFGQGTRLTVV.

This clonotype has just a few counts. The chain carries TRBV7-2 and TRBJ1-2, with TRBD1 identical over 8 bases. The V gene end was trimmed by 5 bases and the J gene end by 8 bases; junction bases not matched to a gene: 7. CDR3 length equals 13 residues. The germline gives CDR1 SGHTA, CDR2 FQGNSA. The CDR3 DNA is TGTGCCAGCAGCCCGCAGGGGGCGGGCGGCTACACCTTC. Translation: CASSPQGAGGYTF.